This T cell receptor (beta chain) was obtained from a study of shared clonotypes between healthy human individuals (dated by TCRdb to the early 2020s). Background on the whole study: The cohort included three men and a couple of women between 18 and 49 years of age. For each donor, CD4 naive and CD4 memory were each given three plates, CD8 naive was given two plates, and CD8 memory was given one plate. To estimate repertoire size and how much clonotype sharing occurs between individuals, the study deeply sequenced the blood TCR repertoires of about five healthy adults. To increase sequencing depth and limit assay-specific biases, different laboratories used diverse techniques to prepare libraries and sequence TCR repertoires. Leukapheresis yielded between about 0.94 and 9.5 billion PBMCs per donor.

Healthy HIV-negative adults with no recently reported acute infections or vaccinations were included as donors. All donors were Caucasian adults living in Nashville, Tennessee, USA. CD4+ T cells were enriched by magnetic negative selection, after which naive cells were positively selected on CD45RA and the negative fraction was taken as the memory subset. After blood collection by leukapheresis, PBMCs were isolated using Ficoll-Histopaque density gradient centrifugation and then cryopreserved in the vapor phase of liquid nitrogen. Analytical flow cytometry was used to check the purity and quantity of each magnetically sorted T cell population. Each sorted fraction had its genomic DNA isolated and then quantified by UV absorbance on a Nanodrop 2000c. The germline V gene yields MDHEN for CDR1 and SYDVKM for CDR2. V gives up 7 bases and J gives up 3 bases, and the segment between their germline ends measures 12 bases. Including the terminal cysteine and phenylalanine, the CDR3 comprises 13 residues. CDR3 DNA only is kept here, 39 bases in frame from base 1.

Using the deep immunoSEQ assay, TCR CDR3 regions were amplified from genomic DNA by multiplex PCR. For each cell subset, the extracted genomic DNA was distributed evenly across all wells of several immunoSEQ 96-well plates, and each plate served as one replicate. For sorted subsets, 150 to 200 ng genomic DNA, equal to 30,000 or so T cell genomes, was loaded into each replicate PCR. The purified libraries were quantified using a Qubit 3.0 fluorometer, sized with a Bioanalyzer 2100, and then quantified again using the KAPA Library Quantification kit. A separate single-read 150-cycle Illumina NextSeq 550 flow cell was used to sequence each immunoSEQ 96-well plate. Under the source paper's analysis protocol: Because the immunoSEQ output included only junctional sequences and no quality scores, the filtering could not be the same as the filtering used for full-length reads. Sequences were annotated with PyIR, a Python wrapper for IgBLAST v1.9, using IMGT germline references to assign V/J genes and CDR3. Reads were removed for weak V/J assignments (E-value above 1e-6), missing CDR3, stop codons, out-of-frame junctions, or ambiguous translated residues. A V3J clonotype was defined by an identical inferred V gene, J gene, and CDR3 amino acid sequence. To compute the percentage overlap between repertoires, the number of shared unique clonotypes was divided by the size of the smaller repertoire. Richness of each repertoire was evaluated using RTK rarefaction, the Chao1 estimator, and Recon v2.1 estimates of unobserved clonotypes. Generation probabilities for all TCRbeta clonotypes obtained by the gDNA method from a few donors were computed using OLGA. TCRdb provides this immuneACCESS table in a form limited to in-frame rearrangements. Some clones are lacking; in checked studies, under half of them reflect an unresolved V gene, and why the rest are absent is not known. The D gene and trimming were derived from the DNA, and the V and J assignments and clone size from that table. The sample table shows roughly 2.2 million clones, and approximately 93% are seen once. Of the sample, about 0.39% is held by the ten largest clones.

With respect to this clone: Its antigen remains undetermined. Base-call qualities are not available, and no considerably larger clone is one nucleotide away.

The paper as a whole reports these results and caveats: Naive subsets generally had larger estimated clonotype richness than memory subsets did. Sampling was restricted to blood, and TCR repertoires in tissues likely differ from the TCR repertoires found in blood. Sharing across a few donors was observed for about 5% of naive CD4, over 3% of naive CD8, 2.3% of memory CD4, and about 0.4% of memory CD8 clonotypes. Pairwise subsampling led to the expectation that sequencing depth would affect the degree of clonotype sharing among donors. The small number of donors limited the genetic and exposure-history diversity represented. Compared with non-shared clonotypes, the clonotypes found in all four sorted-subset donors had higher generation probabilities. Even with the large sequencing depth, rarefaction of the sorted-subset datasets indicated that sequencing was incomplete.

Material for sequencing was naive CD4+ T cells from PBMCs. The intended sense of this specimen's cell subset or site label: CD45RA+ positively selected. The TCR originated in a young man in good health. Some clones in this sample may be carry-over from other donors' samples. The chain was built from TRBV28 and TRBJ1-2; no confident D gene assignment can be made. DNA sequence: TGTGCCAGCAATTGGGGTACGGACTATGGCTACACCTTC. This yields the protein CASNWGTDYGYTF.